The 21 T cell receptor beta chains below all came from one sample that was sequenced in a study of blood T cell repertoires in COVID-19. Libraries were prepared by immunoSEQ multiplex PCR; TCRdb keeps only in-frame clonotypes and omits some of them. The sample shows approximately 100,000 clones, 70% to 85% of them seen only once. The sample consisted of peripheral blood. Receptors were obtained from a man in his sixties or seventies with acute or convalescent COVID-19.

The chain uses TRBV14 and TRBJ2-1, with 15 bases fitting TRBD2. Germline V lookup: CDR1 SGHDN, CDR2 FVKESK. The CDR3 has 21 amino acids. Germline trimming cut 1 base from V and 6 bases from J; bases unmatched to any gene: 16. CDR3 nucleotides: TGTGCCAGCAGCCAAGCCCAAGGGACTAGCGGGGGGACCGGATTCTCCAATGAGCAGTTCTTC. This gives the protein CASSQAQGTSGGTGFSNEQFF.

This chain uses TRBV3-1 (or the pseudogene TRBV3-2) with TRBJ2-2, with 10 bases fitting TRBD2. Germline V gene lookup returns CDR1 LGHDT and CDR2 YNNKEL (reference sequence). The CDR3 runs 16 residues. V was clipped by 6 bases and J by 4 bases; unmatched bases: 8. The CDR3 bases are TGTGCCAGCAGACCAATAGCGGGGGGTAGCACCGGGGAGCTGTTTTTT. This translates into CASRPIAGGSTGELFF.

The CDR3 is CASIGDRRNTEAFF. The CDR3 DNA reads as TGTGCCAGTATTGGGGACAGGAGGAACACTGAAGCTTTCTTT. The chain has TRBV19 and TRBJ1-1; TRBD1 agrees at 8 bases. The V gene's germline CDR1 is LNHDA and CDR2 SQIVND (reference sequence). J was trimmed by 1 base and V by 7 bases; bases with no gene match: 5. The length of the CDR3 is 14 residues. Supplemented by reference TRBV19 and TRBJ1-1, the full variable domain reads DGGITQSPKYLFRKEGQNVTLSCEQNLNHDAMYWYRQDPGQGLRLIYYSQIVNDFQKGDIAEGYSVSREKKESFPLTVTSAQKNPTAFYLCASIGDRRNTEAFFGQGTRLTVV.

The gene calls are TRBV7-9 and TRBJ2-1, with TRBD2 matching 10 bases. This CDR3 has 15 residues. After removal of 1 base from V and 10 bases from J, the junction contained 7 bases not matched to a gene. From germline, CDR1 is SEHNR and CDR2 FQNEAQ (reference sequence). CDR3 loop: CASSLDLAGAHEQFF. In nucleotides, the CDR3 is TGTGCCAGCAGCTTAGACCTAGCGGGAGCGCACGAGCAGTTCTTC.

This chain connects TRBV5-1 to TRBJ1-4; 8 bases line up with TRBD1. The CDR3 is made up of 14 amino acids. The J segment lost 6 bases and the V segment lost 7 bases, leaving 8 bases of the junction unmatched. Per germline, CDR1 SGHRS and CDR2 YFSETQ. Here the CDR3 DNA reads TGCGCCAGCGCGGTCCCGGACAGGGATGAAAAACTGTTTTTT. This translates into CASAVPDRDEKLFF.

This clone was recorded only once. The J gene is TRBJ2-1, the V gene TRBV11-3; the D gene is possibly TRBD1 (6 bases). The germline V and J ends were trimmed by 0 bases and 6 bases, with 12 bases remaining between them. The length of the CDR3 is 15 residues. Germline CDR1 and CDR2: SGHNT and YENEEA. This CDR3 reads CASSLDGPRGNEQFF. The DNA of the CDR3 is TGTGCCAGCAGCTTAGATGGGCCCAGGGGCAATGAGCAGTTCTTC.

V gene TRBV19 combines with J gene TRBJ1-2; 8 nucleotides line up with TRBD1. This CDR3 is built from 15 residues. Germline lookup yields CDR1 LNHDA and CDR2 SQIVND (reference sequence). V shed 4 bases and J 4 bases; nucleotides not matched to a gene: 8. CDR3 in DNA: TGTGCCAGTAGTAACTTCCCGGGACAGGCCTATGGCTACACCTTC. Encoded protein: CASSNFPGQAYGYTF.

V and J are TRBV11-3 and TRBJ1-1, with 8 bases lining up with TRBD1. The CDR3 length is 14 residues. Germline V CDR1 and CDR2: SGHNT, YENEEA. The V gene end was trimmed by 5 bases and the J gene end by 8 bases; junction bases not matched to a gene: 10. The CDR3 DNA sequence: TGTGCCAGCAGCCGGTCCGGGACAGGTTCCGAAGCTTTCTTT. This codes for CASSRSGTGSEAFF. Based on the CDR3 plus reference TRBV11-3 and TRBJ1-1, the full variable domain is EAGVVQSPRYKIIEKKQPVAFWCNPISGHNTLYWYLQNLGQGPELLIRYENEEAVDDSQLPKDRFSAERLKGVDSTLKIQPAELGDSAVYLCASSRSGTGSEAFFGQGTRLTVV.

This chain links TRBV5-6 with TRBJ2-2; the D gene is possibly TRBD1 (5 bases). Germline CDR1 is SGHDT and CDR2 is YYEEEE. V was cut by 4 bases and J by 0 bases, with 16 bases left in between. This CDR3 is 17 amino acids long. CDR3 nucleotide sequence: TGTGCCAGCAGCCCCTCCTACAGGCGAGCGAACACCGGGGAGCTGTTTTTT. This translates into CASSPSYRRANTGELFF.

In nucleotides, the CDR3 is TGTGCCAGCAGCTTGGACAGCTTCTATGGCTACACCTTC. Translation: CASSLDSFYGYTF. The chain employs TRBV7-2 and TRBJ1-2, with D perhaps matching TRBD1 (6 bases). Trimming took 3 bases from V and 4 from J, leaving 9 bases between them. CDR3 length: 13 amino acids. The V gene's germline CDR1 is SGHTA and CDR2 FQGNSA.

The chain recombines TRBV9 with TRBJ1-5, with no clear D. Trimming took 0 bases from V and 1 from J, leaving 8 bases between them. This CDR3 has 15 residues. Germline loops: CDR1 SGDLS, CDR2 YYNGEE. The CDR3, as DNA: TGTGCCAGCAGCGTAGCTTACGGGAGCAATCAGCCCCAGCATTTT. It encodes CASSVAYGSNQPQHF. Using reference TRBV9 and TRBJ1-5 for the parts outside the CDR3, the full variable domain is DSGVTQTPKHLITATGQRVTLRCSPRSGDLSVYWYQQSLDQGLQFLIQYYNGEERAKGNILERFSAQQFPDLHSELNLSSLELGDSALYFCASSVAYGSNQPQHFGDGTRLSIL.

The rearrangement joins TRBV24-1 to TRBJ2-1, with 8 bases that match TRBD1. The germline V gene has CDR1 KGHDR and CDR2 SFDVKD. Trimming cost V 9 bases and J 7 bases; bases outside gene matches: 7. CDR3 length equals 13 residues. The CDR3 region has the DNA TGTGCCACCGCTAGGGACAGGCTGAATGAGCAGTTCTTC. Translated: CATARDRLNEQFF.

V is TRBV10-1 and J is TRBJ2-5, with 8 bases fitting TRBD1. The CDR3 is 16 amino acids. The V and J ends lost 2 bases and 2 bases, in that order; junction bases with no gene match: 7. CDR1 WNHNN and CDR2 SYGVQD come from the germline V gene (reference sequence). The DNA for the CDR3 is TGCGCCAGCAGTGAGGAGGGCAGGGGGCTACAAGAGACCCAGTACTTC. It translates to CASSEEGRGLQETQYF.

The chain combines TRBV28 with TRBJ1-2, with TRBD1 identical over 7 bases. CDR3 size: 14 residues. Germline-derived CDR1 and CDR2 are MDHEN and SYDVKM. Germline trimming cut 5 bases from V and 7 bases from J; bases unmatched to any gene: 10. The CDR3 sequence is CASSQGDGKGGYTF. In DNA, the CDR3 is TGTGCCAGCAGTCAGGGGGATGGGAAGGGTGGCTACACCTTC.

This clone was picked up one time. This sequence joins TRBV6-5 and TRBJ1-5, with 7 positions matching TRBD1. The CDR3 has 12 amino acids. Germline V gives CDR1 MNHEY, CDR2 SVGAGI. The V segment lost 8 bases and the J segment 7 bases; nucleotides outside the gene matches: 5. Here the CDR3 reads CASRTGVQPQHF. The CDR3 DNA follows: TGTGCCAGCCGGACAGGCGTCCAGCCCCAGCATTTT.

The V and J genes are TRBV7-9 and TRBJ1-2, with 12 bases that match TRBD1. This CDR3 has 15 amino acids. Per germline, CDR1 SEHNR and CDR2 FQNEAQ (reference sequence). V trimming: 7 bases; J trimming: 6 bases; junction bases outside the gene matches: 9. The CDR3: CASTFIGTGGHGYTF. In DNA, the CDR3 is TGTGCCAGCACCTTCATTGGGACAGGGGGCCATGGCTACACCTTC.

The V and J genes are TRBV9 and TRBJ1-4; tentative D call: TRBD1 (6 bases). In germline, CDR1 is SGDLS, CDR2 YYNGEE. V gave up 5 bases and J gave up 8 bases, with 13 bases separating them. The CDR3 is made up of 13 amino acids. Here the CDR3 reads CASRNRVDEKLFF. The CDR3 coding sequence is TGTGCCAGCAGGAACAGGGTAGACGAAAAACTGTTTTTT. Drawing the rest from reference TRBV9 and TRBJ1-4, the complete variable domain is DSGVTQTPKHLITATGQRVTLRCSPRSGDLSVYWYQQSLDQGLQFLIQYYNGEERAKGNILERFSAQQFPDLHSELNLSSLELGDSALYFCASRNRVDEKLFFGSGTQLSVL.

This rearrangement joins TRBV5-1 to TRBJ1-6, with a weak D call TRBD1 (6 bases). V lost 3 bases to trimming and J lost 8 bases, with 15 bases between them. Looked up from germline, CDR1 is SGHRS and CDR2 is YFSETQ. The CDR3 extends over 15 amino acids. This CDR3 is CASSYSGPGDSPLHF. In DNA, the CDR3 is TGCGCCAGCAGCTACTCAGGTCCAGGGGATTCACCCCTCCACTTT.

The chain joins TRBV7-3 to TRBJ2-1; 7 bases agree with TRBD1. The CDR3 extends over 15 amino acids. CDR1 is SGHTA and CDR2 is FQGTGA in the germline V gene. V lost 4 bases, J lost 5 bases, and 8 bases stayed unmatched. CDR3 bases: TGTGCCAGCAGCTCAGCGGCACAGGGGAACAATGAGCAGTTCTTC. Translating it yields CASSSAAQGNNEQFF.

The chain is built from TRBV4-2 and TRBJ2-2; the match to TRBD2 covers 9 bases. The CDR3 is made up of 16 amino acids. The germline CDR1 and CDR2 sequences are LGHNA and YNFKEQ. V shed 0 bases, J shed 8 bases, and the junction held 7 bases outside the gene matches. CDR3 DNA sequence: TGTGCCAGCAGCCAAGATAGCGGGAGAGGTTCGGGGGAGCTGTTTTTT. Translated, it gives CASSQDSGRGSGELFF.

CDR3: CASSVGGRYGYTF. DNA of the CDR3: TGTGCCAGTAGTGTTGGTGGGCGCTATGGCTACACCTTC. This rearrangement joins TRBV19 to TRBJ1-2, with D unresolved. The CDR3 is made up of 13 amino acids. Germline V gene data show CDR1 as LNHDA and CDR2 as SQIVND (reference sequence). Trimming pared 5 bases from V and 4 bases from J, leaving 11 bases between.